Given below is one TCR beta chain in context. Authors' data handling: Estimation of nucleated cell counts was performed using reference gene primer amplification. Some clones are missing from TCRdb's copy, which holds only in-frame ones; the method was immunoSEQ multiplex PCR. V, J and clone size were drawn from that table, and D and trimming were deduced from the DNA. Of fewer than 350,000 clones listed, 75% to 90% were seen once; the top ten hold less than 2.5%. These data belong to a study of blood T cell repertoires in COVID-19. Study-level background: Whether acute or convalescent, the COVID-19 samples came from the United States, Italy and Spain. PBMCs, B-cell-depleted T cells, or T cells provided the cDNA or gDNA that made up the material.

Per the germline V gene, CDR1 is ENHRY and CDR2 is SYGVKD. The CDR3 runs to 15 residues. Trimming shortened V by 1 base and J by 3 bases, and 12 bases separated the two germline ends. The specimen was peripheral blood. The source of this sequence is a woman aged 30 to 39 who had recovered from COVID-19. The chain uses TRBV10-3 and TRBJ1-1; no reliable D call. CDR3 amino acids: CAISELGTGDTEAFF. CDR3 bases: TGTGCCATCAGTGAGTTGGGAACGGGAGACACTGAAGCTTTCTTT.